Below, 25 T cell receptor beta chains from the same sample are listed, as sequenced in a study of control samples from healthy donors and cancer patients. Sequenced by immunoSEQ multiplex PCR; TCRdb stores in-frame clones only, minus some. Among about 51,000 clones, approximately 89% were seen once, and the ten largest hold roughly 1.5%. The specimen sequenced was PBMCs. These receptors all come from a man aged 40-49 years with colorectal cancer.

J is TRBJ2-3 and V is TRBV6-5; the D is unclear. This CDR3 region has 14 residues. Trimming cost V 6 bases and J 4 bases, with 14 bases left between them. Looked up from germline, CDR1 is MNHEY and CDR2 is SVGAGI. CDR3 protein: CASSFLTDSDTQYF. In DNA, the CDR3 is TGTGCCAGCAGCTTCCTGACGGATTCAGATACGCAGTATTTT.

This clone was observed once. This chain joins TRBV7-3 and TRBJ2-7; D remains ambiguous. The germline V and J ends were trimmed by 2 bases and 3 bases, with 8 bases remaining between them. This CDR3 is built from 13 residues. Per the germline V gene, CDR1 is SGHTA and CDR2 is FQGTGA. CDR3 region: CASSLGSNYEQYF. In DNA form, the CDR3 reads TGTGCCAGCAGCTTAGGCTCCAACTACGAGCAGTACTTC.

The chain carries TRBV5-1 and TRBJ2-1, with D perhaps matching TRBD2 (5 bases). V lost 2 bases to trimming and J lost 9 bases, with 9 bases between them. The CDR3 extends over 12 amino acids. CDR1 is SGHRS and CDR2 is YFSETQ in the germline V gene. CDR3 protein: CASSFLGSEQFF. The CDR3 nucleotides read TGCGCCAGCAGCTTTCTTGGGAGTGAGCAGTTCTTC.

CDR3 nucleotides: TGTGCCAGCAGTCCCAGGACGGCCCCAAGCCTAAATGAGCAGTTCTTC. Translation gives CASSPRTAPSLNEQFF. The rearrangement uses TRBV27 and TRBJ2-1; D gene unclear. V was shortened by 5 bases and J by 7 bases, with 21 bases between the two germline ends. The CDR3 has 16 amino acids. The germline V gene has CDR1 MNHEY and CDR2 SMNVEV (reference sequence).

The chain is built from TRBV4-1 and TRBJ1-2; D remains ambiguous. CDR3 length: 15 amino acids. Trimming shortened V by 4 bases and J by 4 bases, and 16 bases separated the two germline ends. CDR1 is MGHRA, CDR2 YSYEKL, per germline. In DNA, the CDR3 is TGCGCCAGCAGCCCCTTAGGAGGGAACAGCTATGGCTACACCTTC. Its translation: CASSPLGGNSYGYTF.

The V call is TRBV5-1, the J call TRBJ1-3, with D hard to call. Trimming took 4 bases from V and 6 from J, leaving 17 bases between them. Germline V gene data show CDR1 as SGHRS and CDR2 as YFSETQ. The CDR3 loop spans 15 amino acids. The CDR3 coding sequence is TGCGCCAGCAGCCCTGATTTACTGGCGCAAAACACCATATATTTT. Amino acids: CASSPDLLAQNTIYF.

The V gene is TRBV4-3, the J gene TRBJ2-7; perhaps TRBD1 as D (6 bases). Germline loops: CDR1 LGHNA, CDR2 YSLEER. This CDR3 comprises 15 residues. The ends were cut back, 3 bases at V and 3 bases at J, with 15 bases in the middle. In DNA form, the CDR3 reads TGCGCCAGCAGCCAGGGATGGGGACAAATCTACGAGCAGTACTTC. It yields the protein CASSQGWGQIYEQYF.

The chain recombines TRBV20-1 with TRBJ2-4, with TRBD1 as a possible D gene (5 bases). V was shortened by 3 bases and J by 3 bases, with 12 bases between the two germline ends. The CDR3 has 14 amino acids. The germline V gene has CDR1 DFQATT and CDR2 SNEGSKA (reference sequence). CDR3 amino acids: CSASNIGVKNIQYF. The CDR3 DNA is TGCAGTGCTAGTAATATAGGGGTCAAAAACATTCAGTACTTC.

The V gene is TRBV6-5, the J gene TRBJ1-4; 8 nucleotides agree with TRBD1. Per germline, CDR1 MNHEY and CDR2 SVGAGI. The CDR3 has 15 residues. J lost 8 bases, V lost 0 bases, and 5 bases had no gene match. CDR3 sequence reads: CASSYSVTGVEKLFF. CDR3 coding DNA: TGTGCCAGCAGTTACTCAGTGACAGGGGTCGAAAAACTGTTTTTT.

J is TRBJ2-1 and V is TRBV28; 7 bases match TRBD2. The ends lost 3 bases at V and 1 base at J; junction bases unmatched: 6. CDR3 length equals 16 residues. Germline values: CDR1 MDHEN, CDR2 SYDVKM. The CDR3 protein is CASSFLSGASYNEQFF. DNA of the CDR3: TGTGCCAGCAGTTTCCTGAGCGGGGCTTCCTACAATGAGCAGTTCTTC.

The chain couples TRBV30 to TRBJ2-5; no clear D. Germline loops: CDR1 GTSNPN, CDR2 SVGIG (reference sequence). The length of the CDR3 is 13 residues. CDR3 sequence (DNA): TGTGCTTTTTCATCCCATCCGCAAGAGACCCAGTACTTC. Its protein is CAFSSHPQETQYF.

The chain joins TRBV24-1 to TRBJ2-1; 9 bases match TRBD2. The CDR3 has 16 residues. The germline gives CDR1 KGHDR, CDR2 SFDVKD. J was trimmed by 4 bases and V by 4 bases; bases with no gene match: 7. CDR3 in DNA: TGTGCCACCAGTGACGCTAGCGGGGACCATTACAATGAGCAGTTCTTC. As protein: CATSDASGDHYNEQFF.

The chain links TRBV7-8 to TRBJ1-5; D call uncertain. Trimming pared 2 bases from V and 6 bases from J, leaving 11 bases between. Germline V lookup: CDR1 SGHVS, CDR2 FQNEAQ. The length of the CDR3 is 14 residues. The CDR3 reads CASSLKGIVQPQHF. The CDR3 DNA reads TGTGCCAGCAGCTTAAAAGGGATTGTTCAGCCCCAGCATTTT.

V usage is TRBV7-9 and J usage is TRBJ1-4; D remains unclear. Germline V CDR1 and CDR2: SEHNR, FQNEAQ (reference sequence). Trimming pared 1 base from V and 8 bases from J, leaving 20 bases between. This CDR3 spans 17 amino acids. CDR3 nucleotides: TGTGCCAGCAGCTTAGGACGCGGCCCCACCCGTCGGGAAAAACTGTTTTTT. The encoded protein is CASSLGRGPTRREKLFF. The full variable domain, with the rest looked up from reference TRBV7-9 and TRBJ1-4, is DTGVSQNPRHKITKRGQNVTFRCDPISEHNRLYWYRQTLGQGPEFLTYFQNEAQLEKSRLLSDRFSAERPKGSFSTLEIQRTEQGDSAMYLCASSLGRGPTRREKLFFGSGTQLSVL.

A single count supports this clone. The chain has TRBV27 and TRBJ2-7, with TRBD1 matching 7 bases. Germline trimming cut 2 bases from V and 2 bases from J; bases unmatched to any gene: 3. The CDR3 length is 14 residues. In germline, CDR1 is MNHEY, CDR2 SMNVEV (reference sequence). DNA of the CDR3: TGTGCCAGCAGTTTAAGGACAGGAACCTACGAGCAGTACTTC. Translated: CASSLRTGTYEQYF.

The CDR3 region is CASTQGGQGLLSGNTIYF. CDR3 nucleotides: TGTGCCAGCACCCAAGGGGGACAGGGGCTCCTCTCTGGAAACACCATATATTTT. V and J are TRBV2 and TRBJ1-3; TRBD1 matches 10 bases. The CDR3 spans 18 residues. V lost 7 bases to trimming and J lost 0 bases; unmatched junction nucleotides: 12. From germline, CDR1 is SNHLY and CDR2 FYNNEI.

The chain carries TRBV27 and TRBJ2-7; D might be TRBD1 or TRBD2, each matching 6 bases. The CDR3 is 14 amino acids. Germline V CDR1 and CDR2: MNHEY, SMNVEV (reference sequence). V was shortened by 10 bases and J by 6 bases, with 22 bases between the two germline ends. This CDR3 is CATRGGLAVGEQYF. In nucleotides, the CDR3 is TGTGCCACCAGAGGGGGGCTAGCCGTTGGCGAGCAGTACTTC.

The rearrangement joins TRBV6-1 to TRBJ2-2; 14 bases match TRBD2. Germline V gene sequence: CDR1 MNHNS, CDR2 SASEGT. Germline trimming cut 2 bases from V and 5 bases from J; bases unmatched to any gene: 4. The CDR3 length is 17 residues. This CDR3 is CASSEFGTSGGTGELFF. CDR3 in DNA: TGTGCCAGCAGTGAATTTGGGACTAGCGGGGGTACCGGGGAGCTGTTTTTT.

In nucleotides, the CDR3 is TGTGCCAGCAGCGCTCCCCTAGCGGGAGTGATCGATGAGCAGTTCTTC. Its protein product is CASSAPLAGVIDEQFF. The chain employs TRBV7-8 and TRBJ2-1, with 10 bases matching TRBD2. J lost 8 bases, V lost 5 bases, and 12 bases had no gene match. CDR3 size: 16 residues. From germline, CDR1 is SGHVS and CDR2 FQNEAQ. The whole variable domain, filled in from reference TRBV7-8 and TRBJ2-1, reads GAGVSQSPRYKVAKRGQDVALRCDPISGHVSLFWYQQALGQGPEFLTYFQNEAQLDKSGLPSDRFFAERPEGSVSTLKIQRTQQEDSAVYLCASSAPLAGVIDEQFFGPGTRLTVL.

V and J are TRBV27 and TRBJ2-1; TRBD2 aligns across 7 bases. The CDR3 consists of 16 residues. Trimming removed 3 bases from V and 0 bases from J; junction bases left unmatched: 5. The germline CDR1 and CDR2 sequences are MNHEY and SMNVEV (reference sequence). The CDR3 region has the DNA TGTGCCAGCAGTTTGGTGGGAGGGAGCTCCTACAATGAGCAGTTCTTC. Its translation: CASSLVGGSSYNEQFF.

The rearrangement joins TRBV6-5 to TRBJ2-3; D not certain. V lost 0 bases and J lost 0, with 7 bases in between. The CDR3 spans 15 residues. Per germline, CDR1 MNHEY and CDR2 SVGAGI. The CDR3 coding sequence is TGTGCCAGCAGTTACTCGCGACCCAGCACAGATACGCAGTATTTT. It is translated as CASSYSRPSTDTQYF.

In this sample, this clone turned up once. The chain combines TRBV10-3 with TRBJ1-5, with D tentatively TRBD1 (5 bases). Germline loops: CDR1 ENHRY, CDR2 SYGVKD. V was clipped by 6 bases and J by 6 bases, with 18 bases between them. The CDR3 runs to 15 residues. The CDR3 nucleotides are TGTGCCATCAGACCAGACAGCGGCGCGAGTCAGCCCCAGCATTTT. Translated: CAIRPDSGASQPQHF.

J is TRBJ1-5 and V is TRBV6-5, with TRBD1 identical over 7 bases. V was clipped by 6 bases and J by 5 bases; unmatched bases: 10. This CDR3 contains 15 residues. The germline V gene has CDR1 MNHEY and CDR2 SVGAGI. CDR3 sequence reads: CASRYPDRVDQPQHF. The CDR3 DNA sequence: TGTGCCAGCAGATATCCCGACAGGGTGGATCAGCCCCAGCATTTT.

The CDR3 protein is CASTNGGVQETQYF. CDR3 bases: TGTGCCAGTACTAATGGAGGGGTCCAAGAGACCCAGTACTTC. The chain is built from TRBV19 and TRBJ2-5, with D possibly matching TRBD2 (6 bases). Germline V gene lookup returns CDR1 LNHDA and CDR2 SQIVND (reference sequence). The CDR3 extends over 14 amino acids. V was pared by 7 bases and J by 1 base, with 13 bases between. Complete variable domain (other parts from reference TRBV19 and TRBJ2-5): DGGITQSPKYLFRKEGQNVTLSCEQNLNHDAMYWYRQDPGQGLRLIYYSQIVNDFQKGDIAEGYSVSREKKESFPLTVTSAQKNPTAFYLCASTNGGVQETQYFGPGTRLLVL.

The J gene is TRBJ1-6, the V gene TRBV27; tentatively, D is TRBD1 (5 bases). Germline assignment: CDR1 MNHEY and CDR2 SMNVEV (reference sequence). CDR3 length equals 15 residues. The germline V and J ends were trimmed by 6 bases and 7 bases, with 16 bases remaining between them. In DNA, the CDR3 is TGTGCCAGCAGCCCTCCGGGACGGAAAAATTCACCCCTCCACTTT. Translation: CASSPPGRKNSPLHF.